This TCR beta chain was identified in a study of blood T cell repertoires in COVID-19. For the study at large: Samples of COVID-19 (acute and convalescent) were obtained from the United States, Italy and Spain. T cells, B-cell-depleted T cells, or PBMCs provided the cDNA or gDNA that served as material.

The CDR3 consists of 13 residues. Per the germline V gene, CDR1 is SGHNT and CDR2 is YYREEE (reference sequence). With V trimmed by 5 bases and J by 8 bases, 8 bases remained unmatched. Source study methods: Cell counts per sample came from amplifying reference gene primers. Sequencing was performed with immunoSEQ multiplex PCR; in TCRdb, only in-frame clones are kept and a portion is missing. Clone size and V and J calls were adopted from that table, with D and trimming inferred from the DNA. The sample lists tens of thousands of clones; over 70% were seen once. This clonotype was obtained from a man older than 75 with active or convalescent COVID-19. Sample: peripheral blood. The V and J genes are TRBV5-4 and TRBJ2-3; 7 bases agree with TRBD1. CDR3 coding DNA: TGTGCCAGCAGACGCCTTAGACAGGGTACGCAGTATTTT. Protein product: CASRRLRQGTQYF.